This T cell receptor beta chain was sequenced during a study of OX40 agonist ivuxolimab in advanced cancers. Study conclusions and caveats: Some of the nonresponding patients also showed low levels of normalized T-cell clonal expansion. CD8+ T cells (on average) carried more expanded clones than CD4+ T cells.

Systemic immunosuppression or a history of autoimmune disease excluded patients. This CDR3 has 18 amino acids. The ends were cut back, 0 bases at V and 0 bases at J, with 16 bases in the middle. The germline V gene encodes CDR1 MGHDK and CDR2 SYGVNS. Clones were read by immunoSEQ multiplex PCR, and TCRdb kept only the in-frame ones, dropping some. The sample contains approximately 13,000 clones, roughly 82% of which appear only once. Details on this clone: Its antigen remains unknown.

Material: CD4+ or CD8+ T cells sorted from blood, obtained in a trial of the OX40 agonist ivuxolimab. The chain couples TRBV25-1 to TRBJ2-3; perhaps TRBD1 as D (5 bases). The receptor was derived from an adult with an advanced solid tumor such as melanoma, head and neck, liver or kidney cancer. As DNA, the CDR3 is TGTGCCAGCAGTGAATACAGGGTTCAGCCTAATAGCACAGATACGCAGTATTTT. Protein product: CASSEYRVQPNSTDTQYF.